This entry lists 16 T cell receptor beta chains sequenced from one sample in a study of T cell repertoires in cytomegalovirus infection. Their target antigens are unknown. Using its own MiXCR run on the reads, TCRdb lists one record per CDR3 protein. The table lists almost 90,000 distinct CDR3 sequences, approximately 30% of them singletons. Sequences were derived from CD8+ T cells from cultured PBMCs, sampled from culture after CMV antigen stimulation. These receptors all stem from a human donor in good health (CMV status not recorded). Some clones in this sample may be carry-over from other donors' samples.

The table lists this clonotype with many counts. The chain uses TRBV4-1 and TRBJ2-3; TRBD2 matches at 13 bases. CDR3 length: 17 residues. V lost 4 bases, J lost 6 bases, and 10 bases stayed unmatched. CDR1 and CDR2 from the germline V gene are MGHRA and YSYEKL. CDR3 in amino acids: CASSLDTSGGAADTQYF. CDR3 coding DNA: TGCGCCAGCAGCCTGGACACTAGCGGGGGGGCTGCGGATACGCAGTATTTT.

The sample holds a few counts of this clonotype. This chain connects TRBV7-9 to TRBJ2-1; 13 nucleotides match TRBD2. Germline values: CDR1 SEHNR, CDR2 FQNEAQ (reference sequence). The CDR3 extends over 16 amino acids. V lost 5 bases, J lost 5 bases, and 6 bases stayed unmatched. This CDR3 reads CASSPNTSGGDNEQFF. DNA for the CDR3: TGTGCCAGCAGCCCCAATACTAGCGGGGGGGACAATGAGCAGTTCTTC.

This chain connects TRBV7-6 to TRBJ1-6; a weak D match, TRBD1 (5 bases). The CDR3 covers 16 residues. With 5 bases removed from V and 9 bases from J, the gap between germline ends came to 20 bases. Germline CDR1 reads SGHVS; CDR2 reads FNYEAQ. The CDR3 loop is CASSHGRGGRLSPLHF. The DNA of the CDR3 is TGTGCCAGCAGCCACGGGCGGGGGGGGAGGCTTTCACCCCTCCACTTT.

As to this clonotype: This may come from a read error, since a much larger clone is one base off. This chain joins TRBV20-1 and TRBJ2-3; 8 bases agree with TRBD2. Germline V lookup: CDR1 DFQATT, CDR2 SNEGSKA (reference sequence). The CDR3 is made up of 15 amino acids. CDR3 loop: CSTSSSGDPTDTQYF. The CDR3 DNA is TGCAGTACTAGCAGTAGCGGGGACCCCACAGATACGCAGTATTTT.

The table lists this clonotype with a few counts. This chain uses TRBV28 with TRBJ2-7; possibly TRBD2 for D (5 bases). Trimming removed 6 bases at V and 1 base at J, with 10 bases between. The CDR3 loop spans 13 amino acids. The germline gives CDR1 MDHEN, CDR2 SYDVKM. CDR3 residues: CASREVISYEQYF. In DNA, the CDR3 is TGTGCCAGCAGGGAGGTTATTTCCTACGAGCAGTACTTC.

The chain is built from TRBV6-2 or TRBV6-3 and TRBJ2-3, with D unclear. The CDR3 loop spans 13 amino acids. Trimming removed 2 bases at V and 3 bases at J, with 6 bases between. CDR1 and CDR2 from the germline V gene are MNHEY and SVGEGT. CDR3 region: CASSYTGTDTQYF. The CDR3 coding sequence is TGTGCCAGCAGTTACACCGGGACAGATACGCAGTATTTT.

The chain recombines TRBV4-1 with TRBJ2-7, with TRBD2 matching over 7 bases. The V and J ends lost 5 bases and 2 bases, in that order; junction bases with no gene match: 9. Germline-derived CDR1 and CDR2 are MGHRA and YSYEKL. The CDR3 is made up of 15 amino acids. CDR3 sequence: CASSYSSGGAYEQYF. DNA of the CDR3: TGCGCCAGCAGCTACTCTAGCGGCGGGGCCTACGAGCAGTACTTC.

The chain combines TRBV5-6 with TRBJ1-6; D gene uncertain. Between the trimmed V and J ends, which lost 3 bases and 7 bases, there was a span of 11 bases. This CDR3 has 14 amino acids. Germline CDR1 and CDR2: SGHDT and YYEEEE. CDR3 sequence: CASSSTSSNSPLHF. CDR3 DNA sequence: TGTGCCAGCAGCTCCACATCGTCCAATTCACCCCTCCACTTT.

The rearrangement links TRBV12-3 or TRBV12-4 to TRBJ1-1; the D is unclear. The V gene lost 5 bases and the J gene lost 4 bases, with 11 bases spanning the gap. This CDR3 comprises 13 residues. The CDR3 loop reads CASSAWVVTEAFF. The CDR3 DNA follows: TGTGCCAGCAGTGCCTGGGTTGTCACTGAAGCTTTCTTT.

This clonotype was seen more than once but under ten times. The rearrangement joins TRBV5-8 to TRBJ2-4; no reliable D call. Per germline, CDR1 SGHTS and CDR2 YDEGEE. V shed 1 base and J shed 4 bases, with 3 bases lying between them. This CDR3 spans 12 amino acids. As DNA, the CDR3 is TGTGCCAGCAGCTTGTCTAAAAACATTCAGTACTTC. This sequence encodes CASSLSKNIQYF.

This chain uses TRBV12-3 or TRBV12-4 with TRBJ2-3, with 10 positions matching TRBD2. Germline trimming cut 2 bases from V and 2 bases from J; bases unmatched to any gene: 4. The CDR3 contains 16 residues. The CDR3 bases are TGTGCCAGCAGTTTATTCCTAGCGGGGGTCACAGATACGCAGTATTTT. Translation: CASSLFLAGVTDTQYF.

The chain combines TRBV29-1 with TRBJ1-1, with D hard to call. Germline CDR1 is SQVTM and CDR2 is ANQGSEA. The ends were cut back, 0 bases at V and 0 bases at J, with 17 bases in the middle. The CDR3 is made up of 17 amino acids. The CDR3 sequence is CSVEDGEADQMNTEAFF. The DNA of the CDR3 is TGCAGCGTTGAAGATGGAGAGGCAGACCAAATGAACACTGAAGCTTTCTTT.

This chain uses TRBV12-3 or TRBV12-4 with TRBJ1-3, with TRBD1 as a possible D gene (6 bases). V was pared by 11 bases and J by 6 bases, with 11 bases between. This CDR3 has 11 amino acids. Here the CDR3 DNA reads TGTGCCTACGCAGGGGAAAACACCATATATTTT. Residues: CAYAGENTIYF.

The genes are TRBV5-4 and TRBJ1-2; 7 nucleotides align to TRBD1. The trim removed 0 bases at V and 7 bases at J, leaving 3 bases unmatched. Germline loops: CDR1 SGHNT, CDR2 YYREEE (reference sequence). This CDR3 is built from 13 residues. CDR3 in amino acids: CASSLDRGSGYTF. The CDR3 DNA sequence: TGTGCCAGCAGCTTGGACAGGGGATCTGGCTACACCTTC.

This clonotype was detected only a few times. CDR3 loop: CVRAPGPTPSNSPLHF. The CDR3 DNA is TGTGTCAGAGCCCCGGGACCGACACCGTCAAATTCACCCCTCCACTTT. The genes are TRBV2 and TRBJ1-6; perhaps TRBD1 as D (5 bases). CDR1 is SNHLY and CDR2 is FYNNEI in the germline V gene. The CDR3 covers 16 residues.

In DNA, the CDR3 is TGTGCCAGCAGCTTACCCAGCGCAGATACGCAGTATTTT. Amino acids: CASSLPSADTQYF. The chain carries TRBV5-5 and TRBJ2-3; D gene ambiguous. V gave up 2 bases and J gave up 4 bases, with 8 bases separating them. In germline, CDR1 is SGHKS, CDR2 YYEKEE (reference sequence). This CDR3 has 13 amino acids. The complete variable domain, with remaining parts taken from reference TRBV5-5 and TRBJ2-3, reads DAGVTQSPTHLIKTRGQQVTLRCSPISGHKSVSWYQQVLGQGPQFIFQYYEKEERGRGNFPDRFSARQFPNYSSELNVNALLLGDSALYLCASSLPSADTQYFGPGTRLTVL.